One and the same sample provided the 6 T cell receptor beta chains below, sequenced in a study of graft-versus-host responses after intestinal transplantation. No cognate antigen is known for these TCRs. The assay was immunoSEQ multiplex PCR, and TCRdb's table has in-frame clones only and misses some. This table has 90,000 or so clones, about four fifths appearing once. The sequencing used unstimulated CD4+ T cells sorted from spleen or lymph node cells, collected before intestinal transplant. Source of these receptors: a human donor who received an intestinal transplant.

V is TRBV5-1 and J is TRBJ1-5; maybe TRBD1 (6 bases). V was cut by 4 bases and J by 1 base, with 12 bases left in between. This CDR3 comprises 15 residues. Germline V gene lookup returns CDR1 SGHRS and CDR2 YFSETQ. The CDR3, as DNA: TGCGCCAGCAGCCTGGAGGGGGGGAGCAATCAGCCCCAGCATTTT. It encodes CASSLEGGSNQPQHF.

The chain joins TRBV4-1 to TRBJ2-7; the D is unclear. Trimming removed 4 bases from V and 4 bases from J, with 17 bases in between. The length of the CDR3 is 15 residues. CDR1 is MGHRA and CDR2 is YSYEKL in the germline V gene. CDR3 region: CASSLVARSGYEQYF. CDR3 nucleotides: TGCGCCAGCAGCCTAGTCGCTCGCTCAGGTTACGAGCAGTACTTC.

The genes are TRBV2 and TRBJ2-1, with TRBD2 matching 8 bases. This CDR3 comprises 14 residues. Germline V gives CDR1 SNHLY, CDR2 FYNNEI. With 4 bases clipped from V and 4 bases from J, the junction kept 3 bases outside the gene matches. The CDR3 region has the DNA TGTGCCAGCAGTGGACTAGCGCTTTACAATGAGCAGTTCTTC. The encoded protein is CASSGLALYNEQFF.

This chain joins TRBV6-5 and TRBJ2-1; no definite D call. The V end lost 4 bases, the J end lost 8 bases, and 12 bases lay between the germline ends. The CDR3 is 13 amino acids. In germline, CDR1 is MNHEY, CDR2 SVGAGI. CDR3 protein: CASSSISIYEQFF. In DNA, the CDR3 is TGTGCCAGCAGTTCGATTAGTATCTATGAGCAGTTCTTC.

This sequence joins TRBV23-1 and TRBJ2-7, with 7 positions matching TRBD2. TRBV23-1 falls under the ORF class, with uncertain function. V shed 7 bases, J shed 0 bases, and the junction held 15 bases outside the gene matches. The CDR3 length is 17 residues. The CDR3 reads CASMGGYGGQSSYEQYF. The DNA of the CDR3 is TGCGCCAGCATGGGGGGGTATGGCGGGCAGAGCTCCTACGAGCAGTACTTC.

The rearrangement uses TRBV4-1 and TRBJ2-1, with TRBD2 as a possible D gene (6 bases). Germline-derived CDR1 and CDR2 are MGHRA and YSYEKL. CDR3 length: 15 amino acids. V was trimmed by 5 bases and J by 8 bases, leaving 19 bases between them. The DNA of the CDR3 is TGCGCCAGCAGCTTCCGCGGTGGGCCGGGAGATGAGCAGTTCTTC. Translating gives CASSFRGGPGDEQFF.